This T cell receptor beta chain originates from a study of T cells in Graves' hyperthyroidism and ophthalmopathy. Overall study context: Peripheral blood was collected at initial diagnosis, before any treatment.

PBMCs were derived from 10 ml fresh peripheral blood. Amplified TCR beta CDR3 regions came from RNA transcripts. Researchers ran a first-round RT-PCR on the TCR CDR3 using the HTBI primer set. MiXCR, applied by TCRdb to the multiplex PCR reads, yields one record per CDR3 protein. The data contain over 700,000 distinct CDR3 sequences, 35% to 45% of them seen just once; the ten biggest clones take up 8.9%. CDR3 length equals 14 residues. Germline V gene data show CDR1 as SGHTA and CDR2 as FQGNSA. V was cut by 5 bases and J by 4 bases, with 14 bases left in between. The chain has TRBV7-2 and TRBJ1-1, with D perhaps TRBD1 (5 bases). The sequenced sample was blood. The TCR was taken from a man between 18 and 35 years old with Graves' hyperthyroidism. In nucleotides, the CDR3 is TGTGCCAGCAGCATGGGCAGGGAGTTCACTGAAGCTTTCTTT. Translating it yields CASSMGREFTEAFF.